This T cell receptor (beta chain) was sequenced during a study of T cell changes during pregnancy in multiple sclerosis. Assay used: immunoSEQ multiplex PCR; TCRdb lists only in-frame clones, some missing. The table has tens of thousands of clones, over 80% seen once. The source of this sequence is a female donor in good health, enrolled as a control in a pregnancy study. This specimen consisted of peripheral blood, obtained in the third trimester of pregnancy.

Written as DNA, the CDR3 is TGTGCCAGCAGCCCCCCCGGGACAGGGTTCCCCAATGAGCAGTTCTTC. Its protein is CASSPPGTGFPNEQFF. The J gene is TRBJ2-1, the V gene TRBV9; 9 bases agree with TRBD1. This CDR3 region has 16 residues. The germline gives CDR1 SGDLS, CDR2 YYNGEE. Trimming cost V 4 bases and J 6 bases; bases outside gene matches: 11.